This T cell receptor (beta chain) is from a study of PD-1 blockade in mismatch repair-deficient tumors. Study background: All were previously treated, progressing patients with 12 mismatch repair-deficient cancer types.

The table came from immunoSEQ multiplex PCR; TCRdb's copy has only in-frame clones and leaves some out. The table shows 100,000 to 150,000 clones, with around nine tenths occurring only once. The J segment lost 0 bases and the V segment lost 10 bases, leaving 11 bases of the junction unmatched. Germline V gives CDR1 LNHDA, CDR2 SQIVND (reference sequence). This CDR3 is 16 amino acids long. Every patient had mismatch repair deficiency by PCR or immunohistochemistry. Here the sequenced sample was peripheral blood, taken 70 to 72 weeks after starting pembrolizumab. This TCR came from an adult with mismatch repair-deficient cancer. V is TRBV19 and J is TRBJ1-3; TRBD1 agrees at 8 bases. CDR3 in amino acids: CATRVAGGYSGNTIYF. The CDR3 region has the DNA TGTGCCACCAGGGTTGCAGGGGGCTACTCTGGAAACACCATATATTTT. Full variable domain (remainder filled in from reference TRBV19 and TRBJ1-3): DGGITQSPKYLFRKEGQNVTLSCEQNLNHDAMYWYRQDPGQGLRLIYYSQIVNDFQKGDIAEGYSVSREKKESFPLTVTSAQKNPTAFYLCATRVAGGYSGNTIYFGEGSWLTVV.